One and the same sample provided the 10 T cell receptor beta chains below, sequenced in a study of T cell repertoires in cytomegalovirus infection. One entry per CDR3 protein results from TCRdb running MiXCR on the reads. The repertoire consists of approximately 320,000 distinct CDR3 sequences, with over 7.5% occurring once and the leading ten covering 3.5% to 4.5%. Sequencing was done on a sample of PBMCs. The receptors originated from a human donor in good health (CMV status not recorded). Some clones in this sample may be carry-over from other donors' samples.

Points on this clonotype: A junction boundary mismatches the germline segment, possibly from a read error. The V call is TRBV29-1, the J call TRBJ1-1; the match to TRBD1 covers 11 bases. Germline V gene data show CDR1 as SQVTM and CDR2 as ANQGSEA. The CDR3 sequence is 12 residues long. CDR3 amino acids: CSGRDRGTGAFF. The DNA of the CDR3 is TGCAGCGGCAGGGACAGGGGGACTGGAGCTTTCTTT.

There are many counts of this clonotype. The V and J genes are TRBV7-9 and TRBJ1-1, with D possibly matching TRBD1 (6 bases). CDR1 is SEHNR and CDR2 is FQNEAQ in the germline V gene (reference sequence). The CDR3 sequence is 15 residues long. V lost 5 bases, J lost 8 bases, and 21 bases lay in between. In DNA form, the CDR3 reads TGTGCCAGCAGCCCCAAAATCGGGACACGAGTGGAAGCTTTCTTT. Residues: CASSPKIGTRVEAFF. The variable domain in full, with the rest retrieved from reference TRBV7-9 and TRBJ1-1, is DTGVSQNPRHKITKRGQNVTFRCDPISEHNRLYWYRQTLGQGPEFLTYFQNEAQLEKSRLLSDRFSAERPKGSFSTLEIQRTEQGDSAMYLCASSPKIGTRVEAFFGQGTRLTVV.

CDR3 nucleotides: TGTGCCAGCAGCCAACCAGGGGGCCAAGAGACCCAGTACTTC. It codes for CASSQPGGQETQYF. The genes are TRBV4-2 and TRBJ2-5; 7 bases line up with TRBD1. Germline CDR1 LGHNA, CDR2 YNFKEQ. After removal of 2 bases from V and 1 base from J, the junction contained 1 base not matched to a gene. The CDR3 contains 14 residues.

In its sample, this clonotype was seen many times. The chain carries TRBV27 and TRBJ1-4; D is ambiguous. V was shortened by 5 bases and J by 0 bases, with 16 bases between the two germline ends. CDR3 size: 17 residues. Germline CDR1 reads MNHEY; CDR2 reads SMNVEV (reference sequence). The CDR3 sequence is CASSPDFQLSTNEKLFF. CDR3 DNA: TGTGCCAGCAGTCCCGACTTCCAACTATCAACTAATGAAAAACTGTTTTTT. The full variable domain, completed using reference TRBV27 and TRBJ1-4, is EAQVTQNPRYLITVTGKKLTVTCSQNMNHEYMSWYRQDPGLGLRQIYYSMNVEVTDKGDVPEGYKVSRKEKRNFPLILESPSPNQTSLYFCASSPDFQLSTNEKLFFGSGTQLSVL.

The rearrangement joins TRBV5-4 to TRBJ1-2, with a tentative D call TRBD1 (6 bases). Germline assignment: CDR1 SGHNT and CDR2 YYREEE (reference sequence). V lost 4 bases and J 7 bases, leaving 17 bases between the germline ends. This CDR3 has 14 amino acids. For the CDR3, the DNA is TGTGCCAGCAGCGCACCGGGACACATCGTTGGCTACACCTTC. Translating gives CASSAPGHIVGYTF.

This clonotype showed up many times. DNA for the CDR3: TGTGCCAGCAGTTTGCCGGGGGCGCGCACAGATACGCAGTATTTT. Protein sequence: CASSLPGARTDTQYF. V and J are TRBV27 and TRBJ2-3, with D tentatively TRBD1 or TRBD2 (6 bases each). Germline V gives CDR1 MNHEY, CDR2 SMNVEV (reference sequence). The CDR3 contains 15 residues. V lost 3 bases and J 1 base, leaving 11 bases between the germline ends.

The table lists this clonotype with many counts. The chain carries TRBV7-8 and TRBJ1-5; 10 nucleotides align to TRBD1. The CDR3 is 18 amino acids. Germline CDR1 and CDR2: SGHVS and FQNEAQ. The V gene end was trimmed by 4 bases and the J gene end by 2 bases; junction bases not matched to a gene: 11. The DNA of the CDR3 is TGTGCCAGCAGCTCCCGGGACAGGGGCAAGGCGGGCAATCAGCCCCAGCATTTT. Its protein is CASSSRDRGKAGNQPQHF. The variable domain in full, with the rest retrieved from reference TRBV7-8 and TRBJ1-5, is GAGVSQSPRYKVAKRGQDVALRCDPISGHVSLFWYQQALGQGPEFLTYFQNEAQLDKSGLPSDRFFAERPEGSVSTLKIQRTQQEDSAVYLCASSSRDRGKAGNQPQHFGDGTRLSIL.

This clonotype was recorded at least ten times. For the CDR3, the DNA is TGTGCCAGCAGTTACAATCCCTATAGCAATCAGCCCCAGCATTTT. It is translated as CASSYNPYSNQPQHF. The chain joins TRBV6-6 to TRBJ1-5; D remains ambiguous. This CDR3 comprises 15 residues. V lost 2 bases and J 0 bases, leaving 8 bases between the germline ends. Germline V CDR1 and CDR2: MNHNY, SVGAGI (reference sequence).

The table lists this clonotype with many counts. The chain carries TRBV12-3 or TRBV12-4 and TRBJ2-1; 10 bases map to TRBD2. With V trimmed by 10 bases and J by 6 bases, 9 bases remained unmatched. The CDR3 runs to 14 residues. The CDR3 protein is CATIRSGGVNEQFF. CDR3 DNA sequence: TGTGCCACGATTCGAAGCGGGGGGGTCAATGAGCAGTTCTTC.

This chain connects TRBV6-6 to TRBJ2-1, with 9 bases aligning to TRBD2. The germline V gene has CDR1 MNHNY and CDR2 SVGAGI (reference sequence). CDR3 length: 16 amino acids. V lost 2 bases, J lost 9 bases, and 11 bases stayed unmatched. CDR3 residues: CASSYKAGGPVGEQFF. The CDR3 DNA follows: TGTGCCAGCAGTTACAAGGCGGGAGGGCCGGTGGGTGAGCAGTTCTTC.